This TCR beta chain was identified in a study of neoadjuvant nivolumab and ipilimumab in lung cancer. Study observations and caveats: Pretherapy blood TCR richness correlated positively with resected tumor richness. Resected tumors had greater TCR richness and clonality than uninvolved lung. Only a single major-pathologic-response sample was available for clonality analysis.

Using immunoSEQ multiplex PCR, the repertoire was profiled, and TCRdb retains in-frame clones only, with some absent. The table has some 50,000 clones, 85% to 90% seen once. This CDR3 has 13 amino acids. CDR1 and CDR2 (germline): SNHLY, FYNNEI. The germline V and J ends were trimmed by 1 base and 3 bases, with 6 bases remaining between them. This clone was detected only a few times. The target antigen is unknown. This receptor was obtained from an adult with non-small cell lung cancer. Some clones in this sample may be carry-over from other donors' samples. This chain connects TRBV2 to TRBJ2-5; D ambiguous. This specimen consisted of blood, obtained before neoadjuvant nivolumab, alone or with ipilimumab. CDR3 sequence reads: CASSEVRKETQYF. In DNA form, the CDR3 reads TGTGCCAGCAGTGAAGTGAGGAAAGAGACCCAGTACTTC.